This entry lists 8 T cell receptor beta chains sequenced from one sample in a study of early T cells in non-severe SARS-CoV-2 infection. One entry per CDR3 protein results from TCRdb running MiXCR on the 5' RACE reads. The table shows about 63,000 distinct CDR3 sequences, with over 10% occurring only once. Sequencing used whole blood. Receptors were obtained from an adult who was a healthcare worker with PCR-confirmed SARS-CoV-2 infection or an uninfected control (not recorded which).

This clonotype was picked up a small number of times. V usage is TRBV12-3 or TRBV12-4 and J usage is TRBJ2-7; tentative D call: TRBD1 (5 bases). V was cut by 3 bases and J by 4 bases, with 19 bases left in between. The CDR3 contains 16 residues. The CDR3 spells CASSFIGVGKLYEQYF. The CDR3 DNA reads as TGTGCCAGCAGTTTCATAGGGGTAGGGAAACTATACGAGCAGTACTTC.

There are many counts of this clonotype. The chain combines TRBV11-3 with TRBJ2-1, with TRBD1 as a possible D gene (6 bases). Germline V gives CDR1 SGHNT, CDR2 YENEEA. Trimming removed 5 bases at V and 6 bases at J, with 11 bases between. This CDR3 is 13 amino acids long. CDR3 region: CASSPPGVNEQFF. The CDR3 DNA follows: TGTGCCAGCAGCCCCCCAGGGGTCAATGAGCAGTTCTTC.

This clonotype has only a few counts. The rearrangement links TRBV14 to TRBJ2-7; D is possibly TRBD1 or TRBD2 (6 bases each). The germline V gene encodes CDR1 SGHDN and CDR2 FVKESK. V lost 0 bases, J lost 12 bases, and 15 bases lay in between. CDR3 length: 13 amino acids. CDR3 DNA: TGTGCCAGCAGCCAAGACCACGGGGGCAGGACGTACTTC. The encoded protein is CASSQDHGGRTYF.

In its sample, this clonotype was seen many times. CDR3 coding DNA: TGTGCCAGCAGCTTGGCAGGGGACACCTACGAGCAGTACTTC. This encodes CASSLAGDTYEQYF. The V gene is TRBV5-5, the J gene TRBJ2-7; tentative D call: TRBD1 (6 bases). CDR3 size: 14 residues. The V end was cut by 0 bases, the J end by 2 bases, with 9 bases between. Germline loops: CDR1 SGHKS, CDR2 YYEKEE (reference sequence).

The chain is built from TRBV6-5 and TRBJ2-7, with 9 bases fitting TRBD1. The CDR3 loop spans 14 amino acids. J gave up 5 bases and V 5 bases, and 7 bases lay outside the gene matches. CDR1 and CDR2 (germline): MNHEY, SVGAGI. The CDR3 nucleotides are TGTGCCAGCAGTGGACGGGACAGGGTAAACGAGCAGTACTTC. Encoded protein: CASSGRDRVNEQYF.

This clonotype was recorded at least ten times. V usage is TRBV7-8 and J usage is TRBJ1-2; maybe TRBD1 (6 bases). Trimming shortened V by 5 bases and J by 2 bases, and 15 bases separated the two germline ends. The CDR3 spans 15 residues. CDR1 SGHVS and CDR2 FQNEAQ come from the germline V gene. In DNA, the CDR3 is TGTGCCAGCAGCCCGCACAGGGTACCCAACTATGGCTACACCTTC. Encoded protein: CASSPHRVPNYGYTF.

This clonotype was seen repeatedly, ten times or more. This chain joins TRBV9 and TRBJ1-2; TRBD1 aligns across 8 bases. V dropped 3 bases and J dropped 8; count of bases not matched to a gene: 15. Germline V gives CDR1 SGDLS, CDR2 YYNGEE. The CDR3 is made up of 16 amino acids. CDR3 coding DNA: TGTGCCAGCAGCGCCGGAAGCCCCGGACAGGGCGCAGGCTACACCTTC. It is translated as CASSAGSPGQGAGYTF.

V usage is TRBV6-1 and J usage is TRBJ2-3; TRBD1 agrees at 11 bases. With 4 bases clipped from V and 5 bases from J, the junction kept 8 bases outside the gene matches. The CDR3 totals 16 residues. Per the germline V gene, CDR1 is MNHNS and CDR2 is SASEGT. CDR3 bases: TGTGCCAGCAGTGCCCTATCCGGGACAGGGGGAGATACGCAGTATTTT. Its translation: CASSALSGTGGDTQYF.